These 16 T cell receptor beta chains were sequenced from one sample in a study of blood T cells in healthy people across ages. Then a second PCR, running roughly 7 to 11 cycles, was carried out with a sample-barcoded 5' primer and a J-beta primer mix. Via MiXCR, TCRdb re-called the 5' RACE reads, giving one row per CDR3 protein. The sample carries 450,000 to 700,000 distinct CDR3 sequences, 25% to 30% recorded once. The sequencing input was blood. These receptors all stem from a woman aged 65 to 85 in good health.

This clonotype has a single count. The V gene is TRBV20-1, the J gene TRBJ2-3; 8 bases are a match to TRBD2. Germline assignment: CDR1 DFQATT and CDR2 SNEGSKA (reference sequence). The V and J ends lost 6 bases and 1 base, in that order; junction bases with no gene match: 12. This CDR3 comprises 16 residues. The CDR3 loop is CSARGLARGRTDTQYF. Here the CDR3 DNA reads TGCAGTGCCCGAGGACTAGCTCGGGGCCGCACAGATACGCAGTATTTT.

This clonotype was detected a few times. The V gene is TRBV20-1, the J gene TRBJ1-4; 8 positions agree with TRBD1. V was pared by 0 bases and J by 8 bases, with 5 bases of the junction left unmatched. The CDR3 extends over 14 amino acids. Germline V gene data show CDR1 as DFQATT and CDR2 as SNEGSKA (reference sequence). The CDR3 here is CSARDTGGGEKLFF. The CDR3 nucleotides are TGCAGTGCTAGAGATACAGGGGGAGGGGAAAAACTGTTTTTT.

The chain combines TRBV7-9 with TRBJ2-2, with TRBD1 identical over 9 bases. Germline values: CDR1 SEHNR, CDR2 FQNEAQ (reference sequence). The CDR3 sequence is 15 residues long. Trimming took 5 bases from V and 5 from J; bases not matched to a gene: 6. CDR3 bases: TGTGCCAGCAGCGAGGGACAGGGCGAAACCGGGGAGCTGTTTTTT. It codes for CASSEGQGETGELFF. The whole variable domain, filled in from reference TRBV7-9 and TRBJ2-2, reads DTGVSQNPRHKITKRGQNVTFRCDPISEHNRLYWYRQTLGQGPEFLTYFQNEAQLEKSRLLSDRFSAERPKGSFSTLEIQRTEQGDSAMYLCASSEGQGETGELFFGEGSRLTVL.

The chain is built from TRBV5-1 and TRBJ2-1, with 10 bases fitting TRBD2. Trimming removed 5 bases from V and 7 bases from J; junction bases left unmatched: 9. Germline CDR1 reads SGHRS; CDR2 reads YFSETQ. The CDR3 is 15 amino acids. This CDR3 reads CASSFTASGSNEQFF. CDR3 in DNA: TGCGCCAGCAGTTTTACGGCTAGCGGGAGTAATGAGCAGTTCTTC.

The chain couples TRBV13 to TRBJ2-1; D is uncertain. The CDR3 loop spans 16 amino acids. V lost 6 bases, J lost 0 bases, and 15 bases lay in between. Germline V gene data show CDR1 as PRHDT and CDR2 as FYEKMQ (reference sequence). DNA of the CDR3: TGTGCCAGCAGTTCCCCGACAAGGTCCTCCTACAATGAGCAGTTCTTC. Its protein is CASSSPTRSSYNEQFF.

The chain joins TRBV10-3 to TRBJ2-1; 7 nucleotides match TRBD1. Per the germline V gene, CDR1 is ENHRY and CDR2 is SYGVKD. V was pared by 8 bases and J by 0 bases, with 7 bases of the junction left unmatched. This CDR3 contains 15 residues. The DNA of the CDR3 is TGTGCCATCCTCGGGACAGAGAGCTCCTACAATGAGCAGTTCTTC. Its translation is CAILGTESSYNEQFF.

The count of this clonotype is one. This sequence joins TRBV28 and TRBJ1-1, with D possibly being TRBD1 (6 bases). This CDR3 spans 16 amino acids. Trimming stripped 2 bases from V and 1 base from J, with 14 bases between. CDR1 MDHEN and CDR2 SYDVKM come from the germline V gene. The DNA for the CDR3 is TGTGCCAGCAGTTTAAGTGGGGGCGCCGGGAACACTGAAGCTTTCTTT. Its translation: CASSLSGGAGNTEAFF.

This clonotype was counted a few times. The chain links TRBV20-1 to TRBJ2-7; 7 nucleotides align to TRBD1. V shed 5 bases, J shed 5 bases, and the junction held 9 bases outside the gene matches. Per germline, CDR1 DFQATT and CDR2 SNEGSKA (reference sequence). This CDR3 has 13 amino acids. CDR3 sequence: CSAGRDRSNEQYF. In DNA, the CDR3 is TGCAGTGCTGGACGGGACAGATCAAACGAGCAGTACTTC.

This clonotype has more than one count but fewer than ten. This chain joins TRBV2 and TRBJ2-5; 7 positions agree with TRBD2. V was pared by 2 bases and J by 6 bases, with 9 bases of the junction left unmatched. CDR1 and CDR2 (germline): SNHLY, FYNNEI. The CDR3 loop spans 15 amino acids. The CDR3 coding sequence is TGTGCCAGCAGTGAAACCGAGCGGGGAGGTCAGACCCAGTACTTC. Encoded protein: CASSETERGGQTQYF. Combining the CDR3 with reference TRBV2 and TRBJ2-5 gives the whole variable domain EPEVTQTPSHQVTQMGQEVILRCVPISNHLYFYWYRQILGQKVEFLVSFYNNEISEKSEIFDDQFSVERPDGSNFTLKIRSTKLEDSAMYFCASSETERGGQTQYFGPGTRLLVL.

This clonotype came up a few times. The V and J genes are TRBV3-1 and TRBJ1-4; the D is unclear. CDR3 length: 14 amino acids. V gave up 3 bases and J gave up 8 bases, with 13 bases separating them. Germline V gives CDR1 LGHDT, CDR2 YNNKEL (reference sequence). The CDR3 coding sequence is TGTGCCAGCAGCCACGGACCTCTGTTCGAAAAACTGTTTTTT. Its protein is CASSHGPLFEKLFF. Variable domain in full (rest from reference TRBV3-1 and TRBJ1-4): DTAVSQTPKYLVTQMGNDKSIKCEQNLGHDTMYWYKQDSKKFLKIMFSYNNKELIINETVPNRFSPKSPDKAHLNLHINSLELGDSAVYFCASSHGPLFEKLFFGSGTQLSVL.

The J gene is TRBJ2-1, the V gene TRBV5-1; 7 nucleotides align to TRBD2. The length of the CDR3 is 15 residues. The J segment lost 4 bases and the V segment lost 4 bases, leaving 8 bases of the junction unmatched. Germline V lookup: CDR1 SGHRS, CDR2 YFSETQ. CDR3 bases: TGCGCCAGCAGCCACCGGGACTACCCATACAATGAGCAGTTCTTC. This codes for CASSHRDYPYNEQFF.

This clonotype appeared a few times. The gene calls are TRBV6-5 and TRBJ2-5, with a possible D match to TRBD1 (6 bases). The CDR3 length is 15 residues. Looked up from germline, CDR1 is MNHEY and CDR2 is SVGAGI. Trimming shortened V by 1 base and J by 2 bases, and 11 bases separated the two germline ends. The CDR3 bases are TGTGCCAGCAGTTACTTTGACAGGCGGCAAGAGACCCAGTACTTC. Translating gives CASSYFDRRQETQYF.

This chain joins TRBV7-2 and TRBJ2-5; D gene ambiguous. The germline CDR1 and CDR2 sequences are SGHTA and FQGNSA. The V gene lost 5 bases and the J gene lost 5 bases, with 9 bases spanning the gap. The CDR3 is 12 residues long. CDR3 coding DNA: TGTGCCAGCAGCCGGAATGTGGAGACCCAGTACTTC. It encodes CASSRNVETQYF.

The rearrangement uses TRBV7-3 and TRBJ2-1, with D hard to call. The assigned J gene may be wrong: the sequence end matches TRBJ2-5 better. This CDR3 has 13 amino acids. Germline V gives CDR1 SGHTA, CDR2 FQGTGA. CDR3 bases: TGTGCCAGCAGCTACGGTTCCTCGGGGACCCAGTACTTC. It encodes CASSYGSSGTQYF.

This clonotype was seen a few times. J is TRBJ2-6 and V is TRBV5-1, with unresolved D. The V end lost 0 bases, the J end lost 0 bases, and 7 bases lay between the germline ends. Looked up from germline, CDR1 is SGHRS and CDR2 is YFSETQ. This CDR3 comprises 16 residues. CDR3 DNA: TGCGCCAGCAGCTTGGCTTTAAACTCTGGGGCCAACGTCCTGACTTTC. Its protein product is CASSLALNSGANVLTF.

The chain carries TRBV29-1 and TRBJ2-3, with TRBD2 identical over 7 bases. This CDR3 region has 14 residues. The V and J ends lost 3 bases and 3 bases, in that order; junction bases with no gene match: 6. The germline V gene has CDR1 SQVTM and CDR2 ANQGSEA. The CDR3 here is CSVEVGGSTDTQYF. Written as DNA, the CDR3 is TGCAGCGTTGAGGTCGGGGGGTCAACAGATACGCAGTATTTT.